The entry that follows covers one T cell receptor (beta chain) sequence. Its specificity is not known. Repertoires were generated with immunoSEQ multiplex PCR, while TCRdb's copy carries only in-frame clones and drops some. Counted here are 60,000 or so clones, 80% to 95% occurring once; the ten biggest clones make up over 20%. These data are taken from a study of OX40 agonist ivuxolimab in advanced cancers. The overall study: Each patient was given ivuxolimab into a vein every 2 weeks, at 0.01 to 10 mg/kg. Patients achieving partial responses numbered three: one hepatocellular carcinoma case and two cutaneous melanoma cases.

Study-wide results and caveats: Normalized T-cell clonal expansion was also low in some nonresponders.

The clonotype comes from an adult with an advanced solid tumor such as melanoma, head and neck, liver or kidney cancer. Sequencing was performed on CD4+ or CD8+ T cells sorted from blood, taken in a trial of the OX40 agonist ivuxolimab.

The CDR3 DNA reads as TGTGCCAGCAGCTTATCACGAGGCGTAACAGATACGCAGTATTTT. Its protein product is CASSLSRGVTDTQYF. This chain joins TRBV11-1 and TRBJ2-3, with D unclear. Germline CDR1 reads SGHAT; CDR2 reads FQDESV (reference sequence). The CDR3 contains 15 residues. V lost 2 bases, J lost 3 bases, and 12 bases lay in between.